Included here is one T cell receptor (beta chain) sequence, with context. Its cognate antigen is unknown. This sample is part of a study of graft-versus-host responses after intestinal transplantation. The germline V gene has CDR1 MDHEN and CDR2 SYDVKM. The CDR3 contains 12 residues. The V and J ends lost 5 bases and 5 bases respectively, with 9 bases between them. Clones were sequenced by immunoSEQ multiplex PCR, and TCRdb holds only the in-frame ones, with some missing. The table records 55,000 to 75,000 clones, 84% of them present only once. The receptor was isolated from a human donor who was the organ donor for an intestinal transplant. Sequenced material: unstimulated CD4+ T cells sorted from spleen or lymph node cells, taken before transplant. The J gene is TRBJ1-2, the V gene TRBV28; D unresolved. CDR3 protein: CASSAASYGYTF. The CDR3 DNA reads as TGTGCCAGCAGTGCCGCGAGTTATGGCTACACCTTC.